This passage covers 4 T cell receptor beta chains from one sample sequenced in a study of graft-versus-host responses after intestinal transplantation. The data were produced by immunoSEQ multiplex PCR, yet TCRdb's version contains in-frame clones alone and is incomplete. The repertoire holds under 30,000 clones, with 75% to 90% as singletons. The sample in question was PBMCs, obtained approximately 450 days after intestinal transplant. Receptor source: a human patient who received an intestinal transplant, so some T cells may come from the graft donor.

The chain is built from TRBV29-1 and TRBJ1-2; the D is unclear. CDR1 is SQVTM, CDR2 ANQGSEA, per germline. This CDR3 region has 10 residues. Trimming shortened V by 5 bases and J by 6 bases, and 7 bases separated the two germline ends. CDR3 protein: CSVRENGYTF. The CDR3 nucleotides are TGCAGCGTTCGGGAGAATGGCTACACCTTC.

This clone was seen a handful of times. The CDR3 nucleotides read TGCGCCAGCAGCTTAGGGGGGACAGTCTATGGCTACACCTTC. Protein sequence: CASSLGGTVYGYTF. The chain couples TRBV5-1 to TRBJ1-2, with 7 bases matching TRBD1. The V gene's germline CDR1 is SGHRS and CDR2 YFSETQ. This CDR3 is built from 14 residues. V trimming: 2 bases; J trimming: 4 bases; junction bases outside the gene matches: 5.

This clone has only a few counts. The CDR3 region has the DNA TGTGCCAGCAGCGAGTTAGGGGGTGGAAACACCATATATTTT. Protein: CASSELGGGNTIYF. The V gene is TRBV25-1, the J gene TRBJ1-3; tentative D call: TRBD1 (6 bases). The V and J ends lost 6 bases and 3 bases respectively, with 12 bases between them. The V gene's germline CDR1 is MGHDK and CDR2 SYGVNS. This CDR3 region has 14 residues.

The chain has TRBV6-1 and TRBJ2-6; TRBD2 is a possible D gene (5 bases). The germline V gene has CDR1 MNHNS and CDR2 SASEGT. There are 18 residues in the CDR3. Trimming took 3 bases from V and 1 from J, leaving 16 bases between them. The CDR3 sequence: CASSDSSVRGSGANVLTF. As DNA, the CDR3 is TGTGCCAGCAGTGATTCGTCAGTCCGCGGGTCTGGGGCCAACGTCCTGACTTTC.